This TCR beta chain was captured by sequencing in a study of early T cells in non-severe SARS-CoV-2 infection. Study summary: Unsorted whole blood bulk RNA was sequenced, with unpaired chains. Findings of the study overall: VDJdb matching favored anti-spike CD8 responses, missing private and CD4 specificities.

Germline assignment: CDR1 SQVTM and CDR2 ANQGSEA. The CDR3 is 12 amino acids. Attachment of unique molecular identifiers was made to individual cDNA molecules. MiXCR, applied by TCRdb to the 5' RACE reads, yields one record per CDR3 protein. The sample lists nearly 60,000 distinct CDR3 sequences, about an eighth occurring once. This clonotype came up many times. Its target is unknown. Sample: whole blood. This clonotype was sampled from an adult who was a healthcare worker with PCR-confirmed SARS-CoV-2 infection or an uninfected control (not recorded which). The chain joins TRBV29-1 to TRBJ1-1; D gene ambiguous. The CDR3 DNA reads as TGCAGGGTGGGGAACAGGAACACTGAAGCTTTCTTT. Its protein is CRVGNRNTEAFF.